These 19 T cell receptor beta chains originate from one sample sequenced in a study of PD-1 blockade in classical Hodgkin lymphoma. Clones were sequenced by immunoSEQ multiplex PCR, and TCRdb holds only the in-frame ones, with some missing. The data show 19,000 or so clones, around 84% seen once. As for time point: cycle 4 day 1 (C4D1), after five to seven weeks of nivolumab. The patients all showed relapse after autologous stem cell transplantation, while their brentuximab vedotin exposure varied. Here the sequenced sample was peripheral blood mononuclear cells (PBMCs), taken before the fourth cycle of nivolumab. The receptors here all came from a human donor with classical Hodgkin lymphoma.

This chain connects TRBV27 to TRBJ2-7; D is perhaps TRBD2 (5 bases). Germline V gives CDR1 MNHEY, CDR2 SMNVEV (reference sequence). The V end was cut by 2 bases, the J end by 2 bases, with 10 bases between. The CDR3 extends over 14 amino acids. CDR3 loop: CASSLRGKAYEQYF. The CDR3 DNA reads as TGTGCCAGCAGTTTACGAGGGAAGGCCTACGAGCAGTACTTC.

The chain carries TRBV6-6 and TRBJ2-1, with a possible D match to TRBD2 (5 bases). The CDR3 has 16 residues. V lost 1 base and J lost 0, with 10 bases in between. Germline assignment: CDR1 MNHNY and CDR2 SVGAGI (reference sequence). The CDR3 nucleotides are TGTGCCAGCAGTTACTTCCCGGGGAGCTCCTACAATGAGCAGTTCTTC. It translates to CASSYFPGSSYNEQFF.

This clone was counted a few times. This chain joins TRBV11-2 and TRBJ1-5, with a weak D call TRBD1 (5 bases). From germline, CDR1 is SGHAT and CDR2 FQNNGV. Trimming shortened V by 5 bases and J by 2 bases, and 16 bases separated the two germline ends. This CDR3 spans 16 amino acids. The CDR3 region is CASSLNRQLGNQPQHF. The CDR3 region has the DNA TGTGCCAGCAGCCTAAACAGGCAATTAGGCAATCAGCCCCAGCATTTT.

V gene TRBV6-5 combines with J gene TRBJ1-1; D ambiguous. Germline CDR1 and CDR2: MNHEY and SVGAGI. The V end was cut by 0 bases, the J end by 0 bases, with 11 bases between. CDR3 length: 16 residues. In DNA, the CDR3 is TGTGCCAGCAGTTACTCCACACTTTCCATGAACACTGAAGCTTTCTTT. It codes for CASSYSTLSMNTEAFF.

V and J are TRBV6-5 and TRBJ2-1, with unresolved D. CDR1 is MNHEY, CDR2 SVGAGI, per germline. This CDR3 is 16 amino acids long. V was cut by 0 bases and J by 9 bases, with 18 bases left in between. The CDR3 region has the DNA TGTGCCAGCAGTTACTCGATTTCACCGGGCGCCGGTGAGCAGTTCTTC. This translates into CASSYSISPGAGEQFF.

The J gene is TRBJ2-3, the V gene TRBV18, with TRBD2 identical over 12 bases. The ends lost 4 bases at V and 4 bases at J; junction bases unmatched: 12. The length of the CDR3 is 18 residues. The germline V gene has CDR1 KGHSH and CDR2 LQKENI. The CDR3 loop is CASSRLAGGRRVPDTQYF. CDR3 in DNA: TGTGCCAGCTCACGGCTAGCGGGGGGGCGAAGAGTCCCAGATACGCAGTATTTT.

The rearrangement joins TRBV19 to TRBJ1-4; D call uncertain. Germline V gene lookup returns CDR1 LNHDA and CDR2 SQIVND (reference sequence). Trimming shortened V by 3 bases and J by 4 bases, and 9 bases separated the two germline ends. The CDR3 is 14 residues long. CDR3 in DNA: TGTGCCAGTAGTATCCGGGCCTATAATGAAAAACTGTTTTTT. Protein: CASSIRAYNEKLFF. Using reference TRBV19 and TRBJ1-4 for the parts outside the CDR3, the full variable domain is DGGITQSPKYLFRKEGQNVTLSCEQNLNHDAMYWYRQDPGQGLRLIYYSQIVNDFQKGDIAEGYSVSREKKESFPLTVTSAQKNPTAFYLCASSIRAYNEKLFFGSGTQLSVL.

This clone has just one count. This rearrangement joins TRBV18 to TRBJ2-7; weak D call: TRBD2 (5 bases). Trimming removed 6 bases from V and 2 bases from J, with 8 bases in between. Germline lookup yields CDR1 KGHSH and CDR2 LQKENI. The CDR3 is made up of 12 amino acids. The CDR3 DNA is TGTGCCAGCTCGCCGGGGACCTACGAGCAGTACTTC. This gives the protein CASSPGTYEQYF.

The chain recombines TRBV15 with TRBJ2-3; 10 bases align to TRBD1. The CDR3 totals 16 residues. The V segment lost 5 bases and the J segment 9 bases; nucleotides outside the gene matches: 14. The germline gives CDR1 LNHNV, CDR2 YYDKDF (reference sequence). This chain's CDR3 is CATSRAGTGEWGTQYF. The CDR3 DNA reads TGTGCCACCAGCCGGGCGGGGACAGGGGAATGGGGCACGCAGTATTTT.

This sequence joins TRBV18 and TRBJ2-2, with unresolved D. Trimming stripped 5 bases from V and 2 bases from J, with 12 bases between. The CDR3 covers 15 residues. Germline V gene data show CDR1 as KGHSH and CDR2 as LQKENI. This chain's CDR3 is CASSSLTENTGELFF. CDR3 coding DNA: TGTGCCAGCTCATCGCTTACGGAAAACACCGGGGAGCTGTTTTTT.

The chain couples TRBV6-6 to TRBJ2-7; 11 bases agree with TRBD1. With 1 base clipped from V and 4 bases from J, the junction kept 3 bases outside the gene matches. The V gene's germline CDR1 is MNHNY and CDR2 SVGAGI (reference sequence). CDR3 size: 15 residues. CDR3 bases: TGTGCCAGCAGTTACTATGGGACAGGGGGTTACGAGCAGTACTTC. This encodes CASSYYGTGGYEQYF.

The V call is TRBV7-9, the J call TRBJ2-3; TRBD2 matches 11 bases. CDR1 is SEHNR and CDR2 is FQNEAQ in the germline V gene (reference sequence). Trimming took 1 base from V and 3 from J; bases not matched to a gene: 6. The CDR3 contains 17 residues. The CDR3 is CASSLGLAGPITDTQYF. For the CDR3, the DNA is TGTGCCAGCAGCTTAGGACTAGCGGGGCCTATAACAGATACGCAGTATTTT.

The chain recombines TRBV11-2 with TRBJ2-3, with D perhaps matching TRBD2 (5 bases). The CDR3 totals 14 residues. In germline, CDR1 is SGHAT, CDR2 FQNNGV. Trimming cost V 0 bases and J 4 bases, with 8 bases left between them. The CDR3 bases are TGTGCCAGCAGCTTAGATGGAGGTGCAGATACGCAGTATTTT. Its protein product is CASSLDGGADTQYF.

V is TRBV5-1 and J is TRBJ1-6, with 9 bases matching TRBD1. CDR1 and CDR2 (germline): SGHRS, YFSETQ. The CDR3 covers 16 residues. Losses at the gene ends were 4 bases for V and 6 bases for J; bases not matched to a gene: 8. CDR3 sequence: CASSPGTGRGNSPLHF. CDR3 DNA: TGCGCCAGCAGCCCGGGGACAGGGAGGGGTAATTCACCCCTCCACTTT.

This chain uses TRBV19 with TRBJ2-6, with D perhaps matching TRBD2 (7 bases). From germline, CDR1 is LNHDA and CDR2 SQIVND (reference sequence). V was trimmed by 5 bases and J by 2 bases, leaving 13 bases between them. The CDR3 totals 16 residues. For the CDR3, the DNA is TGTGCCAGTAGTGCTACAGGGAGGGCTGGGGCCAACGTCCTGACTTTC. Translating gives CASSATGRAGANVLTF.

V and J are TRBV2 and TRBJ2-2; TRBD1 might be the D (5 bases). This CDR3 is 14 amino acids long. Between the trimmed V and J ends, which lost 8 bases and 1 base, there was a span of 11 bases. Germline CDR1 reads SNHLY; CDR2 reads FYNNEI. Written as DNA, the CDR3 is TGTGCCAGCTTAGTCAGGGAGAACACCGGGGAGCTGTTTTTT. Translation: CASLVRENTGELFF.

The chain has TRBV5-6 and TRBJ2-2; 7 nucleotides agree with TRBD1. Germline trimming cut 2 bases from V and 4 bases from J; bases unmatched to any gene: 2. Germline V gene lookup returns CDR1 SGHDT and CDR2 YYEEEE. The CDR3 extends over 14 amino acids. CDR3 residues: CASSLGTVTGELFF. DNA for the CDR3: TGTGCCAGCAGCTTAGGGACAGTCACCGGGGAGCTGTTTTTT.

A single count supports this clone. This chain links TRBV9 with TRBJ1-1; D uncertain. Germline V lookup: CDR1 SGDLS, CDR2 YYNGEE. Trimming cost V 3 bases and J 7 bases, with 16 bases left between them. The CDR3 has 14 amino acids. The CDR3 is CASSAFEGGLEAFF. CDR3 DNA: TGTGCCAGCAGCGCTTTCGAGGGAGGTCTTGAAGCTTTCTTT.

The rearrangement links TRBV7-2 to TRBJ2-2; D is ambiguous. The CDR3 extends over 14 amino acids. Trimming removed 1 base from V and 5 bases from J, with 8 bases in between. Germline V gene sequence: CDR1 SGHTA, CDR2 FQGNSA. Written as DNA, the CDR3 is TGTGCCAGCAGCTTAGTTAAAGGGACCGGGGAGCTGTTTTTT. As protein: CASSLVKGTGELFF.